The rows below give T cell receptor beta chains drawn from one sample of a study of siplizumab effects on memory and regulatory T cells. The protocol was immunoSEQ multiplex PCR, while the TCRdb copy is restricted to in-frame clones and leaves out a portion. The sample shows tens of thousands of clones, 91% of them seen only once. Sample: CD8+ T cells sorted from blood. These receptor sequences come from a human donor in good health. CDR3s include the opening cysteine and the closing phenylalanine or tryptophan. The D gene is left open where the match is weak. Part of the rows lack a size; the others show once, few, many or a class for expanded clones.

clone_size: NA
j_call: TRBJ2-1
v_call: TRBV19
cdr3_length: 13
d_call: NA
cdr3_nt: TGTGCCAGTAGTCCGCAGGAGGGTCATGAGCAGTTCTTC
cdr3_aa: CASSPQEGHEQFF

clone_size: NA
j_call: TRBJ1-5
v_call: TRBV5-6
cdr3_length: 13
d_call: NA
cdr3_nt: TGTGCCAGCAGCTTGGGTCCCAATCAGCCCCAGCATTTT
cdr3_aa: CASSLGPNQPQHF

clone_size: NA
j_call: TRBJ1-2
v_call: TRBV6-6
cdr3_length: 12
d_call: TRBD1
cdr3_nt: TGTGCCAGCAGTCGGGACAGGGGAAGAGACACCTTC
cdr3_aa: CASSRDRGRDTF

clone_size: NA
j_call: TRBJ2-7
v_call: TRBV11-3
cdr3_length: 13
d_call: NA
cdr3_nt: TGTGCCAGCAGCTCTGGATCGGGGTACGAGCAGTACTTC
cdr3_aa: CASSSGSGYEQYF

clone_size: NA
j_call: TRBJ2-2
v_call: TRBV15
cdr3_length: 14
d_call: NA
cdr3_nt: TGTGCCACCAGCAGGGAAAGGAACACCGGGGAGCTGTTTTTT
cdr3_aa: CATSRERNTGELFF

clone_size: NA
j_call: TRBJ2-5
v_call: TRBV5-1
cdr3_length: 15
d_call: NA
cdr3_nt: TGCGCCAGCAGCTTCAGGGGTGGTGAGCAAGAGACCCAGTACTTC
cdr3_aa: CASSFRGGEQETQYF

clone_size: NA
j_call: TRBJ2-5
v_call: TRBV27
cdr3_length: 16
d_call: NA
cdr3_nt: TGTGCCAGCAGCCTACTAAACACAGGGAAAGGGGAGACCCAGTACTTC
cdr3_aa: CASSLLNTGKGETQYF

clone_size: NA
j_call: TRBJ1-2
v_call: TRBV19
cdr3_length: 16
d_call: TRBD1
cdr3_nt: TGTGCCAGTAGCCCAGACAGGGGGGCTGGCATCTATGGCTACACCTTC
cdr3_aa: CASSPDRGAGIYGYTF

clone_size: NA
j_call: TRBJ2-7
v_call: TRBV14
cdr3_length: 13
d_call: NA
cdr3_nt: TGTGCCAGCAGCCAAACCGGACTCAACGAGCAGTACTTC
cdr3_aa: CASSQTGLNEQYF

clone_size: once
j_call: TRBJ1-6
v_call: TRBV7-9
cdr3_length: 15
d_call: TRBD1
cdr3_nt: TGTGCCAGCAGCTCGAGACAGGGCGAACATTCACCCCTCCACTTT
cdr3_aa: CASSSRQGEHSPLHF

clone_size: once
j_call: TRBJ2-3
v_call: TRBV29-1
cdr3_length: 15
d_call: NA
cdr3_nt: TGCAGCGTTGAAGTCCTGTCTAGCAGCACAGATACGCAGTATTTT
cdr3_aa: CSVEVLSSSTDTQYF

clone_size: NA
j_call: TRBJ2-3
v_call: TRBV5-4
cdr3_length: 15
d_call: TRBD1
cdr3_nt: TGTGCCAGCAGCCCACAGGGGCACTTCACAGATACGCAGTATTTT
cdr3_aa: CASSPQGHFTDTQYF

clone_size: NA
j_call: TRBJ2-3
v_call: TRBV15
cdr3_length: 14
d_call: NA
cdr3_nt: TGTGCCACCAGCAGGTACGGGGCCGGCGATACGCAGTATTTT
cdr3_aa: CATSRYGAGDTQYF

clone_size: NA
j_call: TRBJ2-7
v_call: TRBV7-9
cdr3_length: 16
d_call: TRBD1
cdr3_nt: TGTGCCAGCAGCCACCCACCCGACAGGGGGGCCTACGAGCAGTACTTC
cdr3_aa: CASSHPPDRGAYEQYF

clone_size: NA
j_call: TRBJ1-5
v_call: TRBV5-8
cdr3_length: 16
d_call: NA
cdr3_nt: TGTGCCAGCTGGCCCCGACAGTCCGGTTCGGGTCAGCCCCAGCATTTT
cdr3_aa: CASWPRQSGSGQPQHF

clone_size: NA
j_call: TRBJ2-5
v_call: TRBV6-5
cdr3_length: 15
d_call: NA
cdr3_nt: TGTGCCAGCAGTTACGGGTTCCTCTCCGGGGAGACCCAGTACTTC
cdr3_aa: CASSYGFLSGETQYF

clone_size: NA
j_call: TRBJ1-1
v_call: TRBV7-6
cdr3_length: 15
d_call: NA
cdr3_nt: TGTGCCAGCAGCTTAGTTCAGGGAAACATAGCTGAAGCTTTCTTT
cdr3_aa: CASSLVQGNIAEAFF

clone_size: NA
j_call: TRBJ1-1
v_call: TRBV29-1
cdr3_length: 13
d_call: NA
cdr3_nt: TGCAGCGTTGAGGGACACTCGGTCACTGAAGCTTTCTTT
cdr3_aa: CSVEGHSVTEAFF

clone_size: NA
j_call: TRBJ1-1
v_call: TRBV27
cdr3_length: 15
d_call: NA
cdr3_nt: TGTGCCAGCAGTTTTGTTGGGTCTAGGGCCATTGAAGCTTTCTTT
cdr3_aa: CASSFVGSRAIEAFF

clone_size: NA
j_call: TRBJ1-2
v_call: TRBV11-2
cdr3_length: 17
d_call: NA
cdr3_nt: TGTGCCAGCAGCGCCTGGCGTCAGGGTGGATTACTGTATGGCTACACCTTC
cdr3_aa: CASSAWRQGGLLYGYTF

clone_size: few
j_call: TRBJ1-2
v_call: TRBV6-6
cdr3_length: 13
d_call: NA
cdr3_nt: TGTGCCAGCAGTCCGACACCGAACTATGGCTACACCTTC
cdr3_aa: CASSPTPNYGYTF